The rows below give T cell receptor beta chains drawn from one sample of a study of regulatory T cells in long-lasting Graves disease. MiXCR, run by TCRdb on the multiplex PCR reads, gives a single entry per CDR3 protein. The sample has about 470,000 distinct CDR3 sequences; about a fifth are singletons. The material sequenced was peripheral blood mononuclear cells (PBMCs), taken when the disease was refractory, from a patient treated with antithyroid drugs. The receptors come from a female donor with Graves disease. CDR3s include the opening cysteine and the closing phenylalanine or tryptophan. D genes are given only for firm matches. Clone sizes are given selectively: once, few, many, or a class where the clone is expanded.

V gene	clone size	D gene	J gene	CDR3 DNA	CDR3 protein
TRBV16	NA	NA	TRBJ2-1	TGTGCCAGCAGCAGCACAGGGAATTACAATGAGCAGTTCTTC	CASSSTGNYNEQFF
TRBV9	once	TRBD1	TRBJ1-6	TGTGCCAGCAGCGCGGCCGGACAGGGTTCTCATTCACCCCTCCACTTT	CASSAAGQGSHSPLHF
TRBV25-1	few	NA	TRBJ2-7	TGTGCCAGCAGTGAACAGGGTATAATTCAGGGGCAGTACTTC	CASSEQGIIQGQYF
TRBV7-9	many	TRBD1	TRBJ2-7	TGTGCCAGCAACCCAGCCGGGACAGGGATCCACGAGCAGTACTTC	CASNPAGTGIHEQYF
TRBV5-1	NA	TRBD1	TRBJ2-7	TGCGCCAGCAGCTTTATCCGGGACAGCTCCTACGAGCAGTACTTC	CASSFIRDSSYEQYF
TRBV18	many	TRBD2	TRBJ2-5	TGTGCCAGCTCACCGGAACTAGCGGAAGAGACCCAGTACTTC	CASSPELAEETQYF
TRBV5-1	many	NA	TRBJ2-7	TGCGCCAGCAGCTTGGTGACTAGTAACGAGCAGTACTTC	CASSLVTSNEQYF
TRBV5-1	NA	NA	TRBJ2-4	TGCGCCAGCGCACCGGGGGTTGAGGAAGGCATTCAGTACTTC	CASAPGVEEGIQYF
TRBV27	many	NA	TRBJ1-6	TGTGCCAGCAGCCGCGGAGGGGGGGCATCGCTGAGGAATTCACCCCTCCACTTT	CASSRGGGASLRNSPLHF
TRBV7-9	few	TRBD1	TRBJ2-1	TGTGCCAGCAGCAGACCGGCAGGGGGCTCCTACAATGAGCAGTTCTTC	CASSRPAGGSYNEQFF
TRBV14	NA	TRBD2	TRBJ2-2	TGTGCCAGCAGCCCCGCCGGACTAGCGGGAGTAACCGGGGAGCTGTTTTTT	CASSPAGLAGVTGELFF
TRBV15	few	NA	TRBJ1-1	TGTGCCACCAGCAGAGATTTCGAAGCTTTCTTT	CATSRDFEAFF
TRBV20-1	NA	NA	TRBJ1-2	TGCAGTGCTAGCGGGGATGATAACTATGGCTACACCTTC	CSASGDDNYGYTF
TRBV5-5	NA	NA	TRBJ2-3	TGTGCCAGCAGCACGGGACTCACGGCCGCAGATACGCAGTATTTT	CASSTGLTAADTQYF
TRBV2	many	NA	TRBJ2-7	TGTGCCAGCCGCCGCGTTACAGGATCCGAGCAGTACTTC	CASRRVTGSEQYF
TRBV5-1	NA	NA	TRBJ2-5	TGCGCCAGCAGCCTGGAGGGACTTTGGATGGAGACCCAGTACTTC	CASSLEGLWMETQYF
TRBV29-1	few	TRBD1	TRBJ1-3	TGCAGCGAAGAAAGGACAGGTTGCTCTGGAAACACCACATATTTT	CSEERTGCSGNTTYF
TRBV24-1	NA	TRBD1	TRBJ2-5	TGTGCCACCAGTGACCCCGAAAGGGGGCCCTACCAAGAGACCCAGTACTTC	CATSDPERGPYQETQYF
TRBV12-3/TRBV12-4	many	NA	TRBJ2-4	TGTGCCAGCAGTCTCCTCCAGGGTCGACCGGCCGACATTCAGTACTTC	CASSLLQGRPADIQYF
TRBV6-1	few	TRBD1	TRBJ2-5	TGTGCCAGCAGTGATATGGGGACAGGGGGAGAGACCCAGTACTTC	CASSDMGTGGETQYF
TRBV6-2/TRBV6-3	few	TRBD1	TRBJ1-3	TGTGCCAGCAGTCCCCGGGACAGAATCTCTGGAAACACCATATATTTT	CASSPRDRISGNTIYF
TRBV30	NA	NA	TRBJ2-7	TGTGCCTGGAGTGTACAACCGAGGGCCTACGAGCAGTACTTC	CAWSVQPRAYEQYF
TRBV12-5	many	NA	TRBJ2-7	TGTGCTACCCGTCCGGCAATCGACTACGAGCAGTACTTC	CATRPAIDYEQYF
TRBV11-2	many	NA	TRBJ1-5	TGTGCCAGCAGCTTAGGCGGAGGGAGGGATAGCAATCAGCCCCAGCATTTT	CASSLGGGRDSNQPQHF
TRBV6-1	many	NA	TRBJ1-4	TGTGCCAGCAGTGAAGCGGCAGGGACTAATGAAAAACTGTTTTTT	CASSEAAGTNEKLFF
TRBV5-1	many	TRBD2	TRBJ2-7	TGCGCCAGCAGCCCGTCCGGACTAGTAACCTACGAGCAGTACTTC	CASSPSGLVTYEQYF
TRBV29-1	NA	TRBD1	TRBJ2-7	TGCAGCGGGGGACAGGGACCTTACTACGAGCAGTACTTC	CSGGQGPYYEQYF
TRBV10-3	many	TRBD1	TRBJ2-7	TGTGCCATCAGCGGGGGACAGGGGGCCTCCTACGAGCAGTACTTC	CAISGGQGASYEQYF
TRBV27	many	NA	TRBJ2-7	TGTGCCAGCAGTTTATCCTCTTTGCGGGCGGATACCTACGAGCAGTACTTC	CASSLSSLRADTYEQYF
TRBV12-3/TRBV12-4	few	TRBD2	TRBJ2-3	TGTGCCAGCAGCTCCGGGGGGGCAGATACGCAGTATTTT	CASSSGGADTQYF
TRBV2	few	NA	TRBJ2-7	TGCGCCAGCAGCCAATCGGTAGCGGACTACGAGCAGTACTTC	CASSQSVADYEQYF
TRBV4-2	few	NA	TRBJ1-2	TGTGCCAGCAGCCAAGTTGAGGAAAACTATGGCTACACCTTC	CASSQVEENYGYTF
TRBV28	NA	TRBD2	TRBJ2-3	TGTGCCAGCAGTTTAGGGGCGACTAGCGGTAGCACAGATACGCAGTATTTT	CASSLGATSGSTDTQYF
TRBV7-8	many	NA	TRBJ2-5	TGTGCCAGCAGCCGTCCCTCTCCAGGGTTACAAGAGACCCAGTACTTC	CASSRPSPGLQETQYF
TRBV3-1	many	NA	TRBJ1-2	TGTGCCAGCAGCCATTTAAAGGGGTCCTATGGCTACACCTTC	CASSHLKGSYGYTF
TRBV11-2	many	NA	TRBJ2-7	TGTGCCAGCAGCTTATGGTATCGCAACTACTACGAGCAGTACTTC	CASSLWYRNYYEQYF
TRBV24-1	NA	NA	TRBJ2-2	TGTGCCTCCCAGACAGGCTCCGGGGAGCTGTTTTTT	CASQTGSGELFF
TRBV11-2	many	NA	TRBJ2-5	TGTGCCAGCAGCTTAGTACAGGGCCAAGGGACCCAGTACTTC	CASSLVQGQGTQYF
TRBV6-2/TRBV6-3	few	NA	TRBJ2-7	TGTGCCAGCAGTTACTCGAGTGGGGTCGAGCAGTACTTC	CASSYSSGVEQYF
TRBV6-2/TRBV6-3	few	NA	TRBJ2-7	TGTGCCAGCAGCTTAGATAGTCTAGCGCAACGCGAGCAGTACTTC	CASSLDSLAQREQYF
TRBV29-1	many	TRBD1	TRBJ1-2	TGCAGCGTCAGCAGTACCGGGACAGGGGATGGCTACACCTTC	CSVSSTGTGDGYTF
TRBV7-9	many	NA	TRBJ2-5	TGTGCCAGCAGCACTGGAGTTTTGGAGACCCAGTACTTC	CASSTGVLETQYF
TRBV30	many	NA	TRBJ2-5	TGTGCCTGGAGTGCGACGGACTTGGAGACCCAGTACTTC	CAWSATDLETQYF
TRBV6-2/TRBV6-3	NA	TRBD2	TRBJ2-1	TGTGCCAGCAGTGGGGGACTACGCGAGCAGTTCTTC	CASSGGLREQFF
TRBV28	many	NA	TRBJ1-5	TGTGCCAGCAGTTTAAGAAGTGGGGGGGGGCCCCAGCATTTT	CASSLRSGGGPQHF
TRBV12-3/TRBV12-4	NA	NA	TRBJ1-2	TGTGCCAGCAGTACCGGGACCTCATCTTATGGCTACACCTTC	CASSTGTSSYGYTF
TRBV24-1	few	NA	TRBJ2-1	TGTGCCACCAGTGAAGCAGAACTTCTCTACAATGAGCAGTTCTTC	CATSEAELLYNEQFF
TRBV20-1	few	TRBD2	TRBJ2-7	TGCAGTGCCAACGTAGCGGGAATCTACGAGCAGTACTTC	CSANVAGIYEQYF
TRBV5-4	few	TRBD2	TRBJ2-1	TGTGCCAGCAGCTTGGCTGGTAGCGGGAGACGATACGAGCAGTTCTTC	CASSLAGSGRRYEQFF
TRBV19	few	TRBD1	TRBJ2-7	TGTGCCAGTAAGCCGACAGGGGACTCCTCCTACGAGCAGTACTTC	CASKPTGDSSYEQYF